This T cell receptor beta chain was retrieved from a study of PD-1 blockade in mismatch repair-deficient tumors. Study context: Enrolled about 2012-2017, patients had progressing, pretreated mismatch repair-deficient cancers of about a dozen types.

On this clone itself: The antigen is not known.

Notes on the study in general: Rapid post-treatment expansion, then contraction, generally preceding radiologic response, marked tumor-resident clones.

V lost 0 bases and J lost 3, with 13 bases in between. This CDR3 is 15 amino acids long. Germline V CDR1 and CDR2: SGHTS, YDEGEE. Produced via immunoSEQ multiplex PCR; TCRdb's table is partial and in-frame only. The table has some 130,000 clones, 88% seen once; the top ten hold approximately 10%. PCR or immunohistochemistry showed mismatch repair deficiency in every enrolled patient. The TCR-sequenced patients were a few responders to pembrolizumab. This clonotype originated in an adult with mismatch repair-deficient cancer. This chain links TRBV5-8 with TRBJ2-7, with a tentative D call TRBD2 (6 bases). Sequences were derived from peripheral blood, sampled approximately 73 weeks after starting pembrolizumab. The CDR3 sequence: CASSLAGGGNYEQYF. Written as DNA, the CDR3 is TGTGCCAGCAGCTTGGCCGGAGGCGGGAACTACGAGCAGTACTTC.